This T cell receptor beta chain was identified during a study of patients and donors after allogeneic stem cell transplantation. The CDR3 contains 12 residues. The V and J ends lost 6 bases and 11 bases respectively, with 16 bases between them. One entry per CDR3 protein, called by TCRdb with MiXCR from the RT-PCR reads. The sample includes hundreds of thousands of distinct CDR3 sequences, 12% to 15% seen only once; the top ten take approximately 10%. Only a few counts were recorded for this clonotype. The source material was blood, either unsorted or a sorted T cell fraction (not recorded which). V usage is TRBV12-3 or TRBV12-4 and J usage is TRBJ1-1; maybe TRBD1 (5 bases). This receptor was taken from a human donor who was either an allogeneic HSCT recipient or a stem cell or donor lymphocyte infusion donor (not recorded which). It is not recorded whose cells these are; they may come from a transplant donor. CDR3 bases: TGTGCCAGCAGCCTAAGGGGCGCCTGGGCTTTCTTT. Its translation: CASSLRGAWAFF.